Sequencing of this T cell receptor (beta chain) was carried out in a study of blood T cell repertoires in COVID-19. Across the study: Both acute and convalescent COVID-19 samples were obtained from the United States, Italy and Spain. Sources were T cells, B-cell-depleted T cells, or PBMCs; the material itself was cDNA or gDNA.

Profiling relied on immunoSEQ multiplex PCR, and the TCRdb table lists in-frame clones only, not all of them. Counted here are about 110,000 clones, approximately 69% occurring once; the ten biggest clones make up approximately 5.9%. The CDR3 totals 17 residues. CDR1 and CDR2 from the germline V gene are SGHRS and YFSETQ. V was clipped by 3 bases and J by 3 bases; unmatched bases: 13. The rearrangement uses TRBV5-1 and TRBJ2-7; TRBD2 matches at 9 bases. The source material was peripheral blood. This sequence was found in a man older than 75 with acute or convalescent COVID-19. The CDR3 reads CASSSQPLGTSSYEQYF. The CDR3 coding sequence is TGCGCCAGCAGCTCTCAACCCCTCGGGACTAGCAGCTACGAGCAGTACTTC. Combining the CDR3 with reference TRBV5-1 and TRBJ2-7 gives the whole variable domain KAGVTQTPRYLIKTRGQQVTLSCSPISGHRSVSWYQQTPGQGLQFLFEYFSETQRNKGNFPGRFSGRQFSNSRSEMNVSTLELGDSALYLCASSSQPLGTSSYEQYFGPGTRLTVT.